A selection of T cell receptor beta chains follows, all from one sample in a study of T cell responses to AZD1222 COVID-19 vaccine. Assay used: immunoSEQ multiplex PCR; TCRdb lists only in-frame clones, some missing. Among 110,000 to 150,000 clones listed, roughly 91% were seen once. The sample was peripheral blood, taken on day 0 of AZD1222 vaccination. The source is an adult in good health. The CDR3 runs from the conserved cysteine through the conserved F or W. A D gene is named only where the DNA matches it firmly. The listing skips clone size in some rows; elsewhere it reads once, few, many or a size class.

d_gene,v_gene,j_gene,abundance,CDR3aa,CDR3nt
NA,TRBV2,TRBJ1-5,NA,CASSGWEANQPQHF,TGTGCCAGCAGTGGGTGGGAGGCCAATCAGCCCCAGCATTTT
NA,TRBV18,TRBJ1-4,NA,CASSPLEATNEKLFF,TGTGCCAGCTCTCCCTTGGAGGCAACTAATGAAAAACTGTTTTTT
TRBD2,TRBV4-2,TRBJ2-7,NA,CASSQGYGLGEQYF,TGTGCCAGCAGCCAAGGGTACGGACTAGGGGAGCAGTACTTC
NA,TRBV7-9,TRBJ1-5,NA,CASSSSGGIGNQPQHF,TGTGCCAGCAGCTCCTCTGGGGGAATTGGCAATCAGCCCCAGCATTTT
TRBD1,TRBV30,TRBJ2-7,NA,CAWSRGTGGPYEQYF,TGTGCCTGGAGTCGCGGGACAGGGGGACCCTACGAGCAGTACTTC
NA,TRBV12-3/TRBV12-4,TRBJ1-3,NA,CASGRAAGNTIYF,TGTGCCAGCGGCAGGGCAGCTGGAAACACCATATATTTT
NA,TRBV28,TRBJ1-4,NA,CASSFPLPQDEKLFF,TGTGCCAGCAGTTTTCCCTTACCACAGGATGAAAAACTGTTTTTT
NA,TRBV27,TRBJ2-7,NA,CASSSWGLSYEQYF,TGTGCCAGCAGTTCTTGGGGGCTCTCCTACGAGCAGTACTTC
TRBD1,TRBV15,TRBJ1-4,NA,CATSRTTGVDEKLFF,TGTGCCACCAGCAGAACGACAGGGGTGGATGAAAAACTGTTTTTT
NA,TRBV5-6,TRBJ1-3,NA,CASSWGRGVNTIYF,TGTGCCAGCAGCTGGGGCAGGGGTGTAAACACCATATATTTT
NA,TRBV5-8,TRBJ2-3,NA,CASTSQGSSTDTQYF,TGTGCCAGCACCTCACAGGGTTCTAGCACAGATACGCAGTATTTT
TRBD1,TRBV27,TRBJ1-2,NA,CASSHQRQVQGGYGYTF,TGTGCCAGCAGCCACCAACGACAGGTTCAGGGGGGCTATGGCTACACCTTC
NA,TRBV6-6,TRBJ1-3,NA,CASGDGGDIYF,TGTGCCAGCGGCGACGGGGGGGATATATATTTT
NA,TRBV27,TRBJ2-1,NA,CASSFGQAQVF,TGTGCCAGCAGTTTCGGGCAGGCCCAGGTCTTC
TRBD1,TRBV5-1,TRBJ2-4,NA,CASSLGDRNIQYF,TGCGCCAGCAGCTTGGGGGACAGGAACATTCAGTACTTC
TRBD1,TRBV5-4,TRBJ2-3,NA,CATAEGARLSTDTQYF,TGTGCCACGGCAGAGGGGGCGCGTTTAAGCACAGATACGCAGTATTTT
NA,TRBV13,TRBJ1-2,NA,CASSLRGWGSNYGYTF,TGTGCCAGCAGCTTAAGGGGGTGGGGCAGCAACTATGGCTACACCTTC
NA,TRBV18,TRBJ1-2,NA,CASSPPPPRDYGYTF,TGTGCCAGCTCACCACCTCCACCCAGAGACTATGGCTACACCTTC
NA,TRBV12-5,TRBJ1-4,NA,CASGLLGPGNEKLFF,TGTGCTAGTGGTTTATTGGGGCCGGGGAATGAAAAACTGTTTTTT
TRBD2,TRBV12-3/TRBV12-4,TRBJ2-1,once,CASSGGGYNEQFF,TGTGCCAGCAGCGGCGGGGGCTACAATGAGCAGTTCTTC
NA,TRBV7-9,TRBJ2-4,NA,CASSSQGTKNIQYF,TGTGCCAGCAGCTCCCAGGGGACCAAAAACATTCAGTACTTC
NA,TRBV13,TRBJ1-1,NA,CASSIRGSKPEAFF,TGTGCCAGCAGCATCCGCGGCAGCAAGCCTGAAGCTTTCTTT
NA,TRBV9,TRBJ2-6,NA,CASSVDGANVLTF,TGTGCCAGCAGCGTAGACGGGGCCAACGTCCTGACTTTC
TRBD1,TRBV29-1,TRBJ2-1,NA,CSVSDRGFAYNEQFF,TGCAGCGTTTCCGACAGGGGGTTCGCCTACAATGAGCAGTTCTTC
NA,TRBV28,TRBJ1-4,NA,CASSSIGATNEKLFF,TGTGCCAGCAGTTCGATAGGCGCAACTAATGAAAAACTGTTTTTT
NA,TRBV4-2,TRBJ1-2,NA,CASSQDPGGRNYGYTF,TGTGCCAGCAGCCAAGATCCTGGGGGGCGCAACTATGGCTACACCTTC
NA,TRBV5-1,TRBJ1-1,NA,CASSLWIWRMGTEAFF,TGCGCCAGCAGCTTGTGGATTTGGCGCATGGGTACTGAAGCTTTCTTT
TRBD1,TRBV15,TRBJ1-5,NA,CATSRQGTVNQPQHF,TGTGCCACCAGCCGACAGGGCACCGTGAATCAGCCCCAGCATTTT
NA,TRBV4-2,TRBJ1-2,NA,CASSQDDSGGSGYTF,TGTGCCAGCAGCCAAGATGACTCGGGCGGTAGTGGCTACACCTTC
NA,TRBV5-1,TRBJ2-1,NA,CASSWVGHNEQFF,TGCGCCAGCAGCTGGGTGGGGCACAATGAGCAGTTCTTC
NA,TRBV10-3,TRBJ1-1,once,CAISESQKGRVTEAFF,TGTGCCATCAGTGAGTCTCAGAAGGGTAGAGTCACTGAAGCTTTCTTT
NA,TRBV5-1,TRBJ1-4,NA,CASSLFPTNEKLFF,TGCGCCAGCAGCTTGTTTCCTACTAATGAAAAACTGTTTTTT
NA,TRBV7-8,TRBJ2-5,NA,CASSLTVGPETQYF,TGTGCCAGCAGCTTAACCGTTGGGCCCGAGACCCAGTACTTC
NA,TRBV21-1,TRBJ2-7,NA,CASSKGTSEQYF,TGTGCCAGCAGCAAAGGGACGTCCGAGCAGTACTTC
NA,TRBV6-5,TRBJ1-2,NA,CASSYLSANYGYTF,TGTGCCAGCAGTTATCTTAGTGCTAACTATGGCTACACCTTC
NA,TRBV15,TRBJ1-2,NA,CATSRKGQPSPPNYGYTF,TGTGCCACCAGCAGGAAAGGACAGCCCTCCCCCCCGAACTATGGCTACACCTTC
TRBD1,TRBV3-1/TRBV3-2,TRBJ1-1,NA,CASSQVGTGLRNTEAFF,TGTGCCAGCAGCCAAGTAGGGACAGGGCTACGGAACACTGAAGCTTTCTTT
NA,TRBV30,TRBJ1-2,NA,CAWMGRFVSYGYTF,TGTGCCTGGATGGGTAGATTCGTGTCCTATGGCTACACCTTC
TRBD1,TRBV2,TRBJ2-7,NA,CASSVRQGVRGKQYF,TGTGCCAGCAGTGTTCGGCAGGGGGTCAGGGGCAAGCAGTACTTC
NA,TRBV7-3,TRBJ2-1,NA,CASSLSGYNEQFF,TGTGCCAGCAGCTTAAGCGGTTACAATGAGCAGTTCTTC
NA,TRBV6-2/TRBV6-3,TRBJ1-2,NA,CASSALRGGRANYGYTF,TGTGCCAGCAGTGCCCTTCGGGGCGGGCGGGCTAACTATGGCTACACCTTC
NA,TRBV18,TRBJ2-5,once,CASSPRTDQETQYF,TGTGCCAGCTCACCTCGGACCGATCAAGAGACCCAGTACTTC
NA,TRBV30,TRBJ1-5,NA,CAWSGTANQPQHF,TGTGCCTGGAGTGGGACAGCAAATCAGCCCCAGCATTTT
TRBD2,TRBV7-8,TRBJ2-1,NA,CASSRERGPWSYNEQFF,TGTGCCAGCAGCAGAGAGCGGGGGCCCTGGAGCTACAATGAGCAGTTCTTC
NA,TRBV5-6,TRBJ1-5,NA,CASSGPGAYSNQPQHF,TGTGCCAGCAGCGGACCCGGGGCCTATAGCAATCAGCCCCAGCATTTT
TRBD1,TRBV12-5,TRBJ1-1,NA,CASGTGEHTEAFF,TGTGCTAGTGGTACAGGGGAACACACTGAAGCTTTCTTT
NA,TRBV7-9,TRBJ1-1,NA,CASSRGSFQNTEAFF,TGTGCCAGCAGCCGCGGAAGTTTCCAGAACACTGAAGCTTTCTTT
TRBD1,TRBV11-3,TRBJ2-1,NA,CASRRDRGFNEQFF,TGTGCCAGCAGGCGGGACAGGGGTTTTAATGAGCAGTTCTTC
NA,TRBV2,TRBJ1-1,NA,CASSEQVGPTNTEAFF,TGTGCCAGCAGTGAACAGGTGGGACCTACGAACACTGAAGCTTTCTTT